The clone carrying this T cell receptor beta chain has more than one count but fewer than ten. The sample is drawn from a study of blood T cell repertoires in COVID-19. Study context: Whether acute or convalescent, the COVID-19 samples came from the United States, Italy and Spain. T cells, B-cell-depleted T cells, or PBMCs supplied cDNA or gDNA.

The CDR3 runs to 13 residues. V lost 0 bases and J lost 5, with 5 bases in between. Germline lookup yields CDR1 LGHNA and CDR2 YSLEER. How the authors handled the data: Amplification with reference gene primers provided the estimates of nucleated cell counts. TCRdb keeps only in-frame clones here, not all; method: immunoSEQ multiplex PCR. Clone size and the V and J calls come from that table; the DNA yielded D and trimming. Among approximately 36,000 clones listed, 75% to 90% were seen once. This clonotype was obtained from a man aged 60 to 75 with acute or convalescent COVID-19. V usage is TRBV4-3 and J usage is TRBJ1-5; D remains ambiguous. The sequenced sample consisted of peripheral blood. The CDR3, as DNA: TGCGCCAGCAGCCAAGATTTAGATCAGCCCCAGCATTTT. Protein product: CASSQDLDQPQHF.